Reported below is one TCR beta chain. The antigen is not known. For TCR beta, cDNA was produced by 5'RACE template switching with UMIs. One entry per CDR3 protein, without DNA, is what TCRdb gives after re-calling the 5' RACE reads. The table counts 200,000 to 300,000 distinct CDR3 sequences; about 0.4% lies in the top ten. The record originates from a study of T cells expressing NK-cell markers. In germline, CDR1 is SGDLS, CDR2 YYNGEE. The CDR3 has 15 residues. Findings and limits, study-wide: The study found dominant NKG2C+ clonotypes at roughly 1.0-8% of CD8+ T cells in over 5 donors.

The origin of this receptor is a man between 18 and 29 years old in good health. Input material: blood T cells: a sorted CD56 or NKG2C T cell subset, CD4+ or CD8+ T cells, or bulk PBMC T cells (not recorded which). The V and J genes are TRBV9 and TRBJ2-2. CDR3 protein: CASTQGPRDTGELFF. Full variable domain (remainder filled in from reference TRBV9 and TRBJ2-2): DSGVTQTPKHLITATGQRVTLRCSPRSGDLSVYWYQQSLDQGLQFLIQYYNGEERAKGNILERFSAQQFPDLHSELNLSSLELGDSALYFCASTQGPRDTGELFFGEGSRLTVL.